The next 6 T cell receptor beta chains were all read from a single sample in a study of molecular identifiers for immune sequencing clone quantification. MiXCR was run by TCRdb on the PCR reads, yielding one entry per CDR3 protein. The sample holds about 68,000 distinct CDR3 sequences, around 18% seen once. The specimen sequenced was naive CD8+ T cells from blood, with Jurkat cell RNA spiked in. The subset denotes: FACS-sorted CD8+CD4-CCR7+CD45RA+ naive T cells. The receptor set was obtained from a human donor in good health. Some libraries in this study had Jurkat cell RNA spiked in.

CDR3: CASSLVQSIRQIRETQYF. In DNA, the CDR3 is TGTGCCAGCAGCTTAGTCCAATCAATTCGACAGATCCGAGAGACCCAGTACTTC. The V and J genes are TRBV11-3 and TRBJ2-5; TRBD1 might be the D (5 bases). The CDR3 runs 18 residues. The V end lost 1 base, the J end lost 4 bases, and 22 bases lay between the germline ends. Germline CDR1 SGHNT, CDR2 YENEEA.

This clonotype appeared many times. The chain employs TRBV18 and TRBJ2-7; TRBD2 matches 10 bases. The CDR3 is 17 amino acids. Germline lookup yields CDR1 KGHSH and CDR2 LQKENI. Trimming took 9 bases from V and 3 from J; bases not matched to a gene: 17. Written as DNA, the CDR3 is TGTGCCAGTCAAAATCCGGGACTAGCGCGGACCAACTACGAGCAGTACTTC. Translated: CASQNPGLARTNYEQYF.

Many counts were recorded for this clonotype. This chain links TRBV3-1 with TRBJ2-4; either TRBD1 or TRBD2 may fit D (6 bases each). The CDR3 runs to 16 residues. The V end was cut by 1 base, the J end by 4 bases, with 14 bases between. Germline V gene sequence: CDR1 LGHDT, CDR2 YNNKEL (reference sequence). As DNA, the CDR3 is TGTGCCAGCAGCCAAGTGATGGGGGCGGGGAAAAACATTCAGTACTTC. This codes for CASSQVMGAGKNIQYF.

This clonotype was seen a handful of times. This chain uses TRBV10-1 with TRBJ2-2, with D possibly matching TRBD1 (5 bases). CDR3 length equals 15 residues. Trimming cost V 5 bases and J 4 bases, with 14 bases left between them. CDR1 and CDR2 from the germline V gene are WNHNN and SYGVQD (reference sequence). CDR3 sequence (DNA): TGCGCCAGCAGTTTTCAGGGCTCGGGCACCGGGGAGCTGTTTTTT. Translation: CASSFQGSGTGELFF.

This clonotype was picked up many times. CDR3 residues: CASSQDLGAGGEFF. CDR3 DNA: TGCGCCAGCAGCCAAGATCTAGGGGCGGGAGGGGAATTCTTC. This rearrangement joins TRBV4-1 to TRBJ2-1; the match to TRBD2 covers 9 bases. The CDR3 runs to 14 residues. Germline-derived CDR1 and CDR2 are MGHRA and YSYEKL. V was clipped by 0 bases and J by 16 bases; unmatched bases: 10.

As concerns this clonotype: A much larger clone differs from this one at a single base, so this may be a read error. The CDR3 here is CASSLLQASGTDTQYF. In DNA form, the CDR3 reads TGTGCCAGCAGTTTATTACAAGCGTCTGGCACAGATACGCAGTATTTT. The gene calls are TRBV27 and TRBJ2-3, with D hard to call. V lost 1 base and J 1 base, leaving 12 bases between the germline ends. The CDR3 runs to 16 residues. From germline, CDR1 is MNHEY and CDR2 SMNVEV (reference sequence).